The clone carrying this T cell receptor beta chain has a count of ten or more. No antigen is known for it. This record belongs to a study of naive and memory T cell subsets. Study findings and constraints: In CD4 and CD8 cells, diversity dropped from naive through EMRA.

V shed 1 base and J shed 4 bases, with 14 bases lying between them. The germline V gene encodes CDR1 SGHTA and CDR2 FQGNSA. This CDR3 spans 17 amino acids. The beta constant-region primer was an equimolar mix of two oligonucleotides covering TRBC1 and TRBC2. Ligated cDNA was amplified by four rounds of PCR with nested alpha and beta constant-region primers and SP2. TCRdb fed the UMI-ligation and nested PCR reads into MiXCR, producing one record per CDR3 protein. The sample lists 84,000 or so distinct CDR3 sequences, around 7% occurring once. The material sequenced was central memory CD4+ T cells from blood. The V and J genes are TRBV7-2 and TRBJ1-6; D gene uncertain. The receptor was derived from a human donor in good health. The CDR3 DNA is TGTGCCAGCAGCTTAGAGATTTCCCTTATGTATAATTCACCCCTCCACTTT. The encoded protein is CASSLEISLMYNSPLHF.